Listed below are T cell receptor beta chains from one sample, sequenced in a study of blood T cell repertoires in COVID-19. Generated by immunoSEQ multiplex PCR, the TCRdb table keeps only in-frame clones and is missing some. The sample has 100,000 to 150,000 clones; around 87% are singletons. The sequenced material came from peripheral blood. The source of these receptors is a man aged 65 to 79 with active or convalescent COVID-19. CDR3s include the opening cysteine and the closing phenylalanine or tryptophan. The D gene is left open where the match is weak. The size of a clone is reported for some rows only, either as once, few or many, or as a class for expanded clones.

D | size | J | V | DNA | CDR3
TRBD1 | - | TRBJ1-2 | TRBV10-1 | TGCGCCAGTGAACGGGACAGGGGACCCTATGGCTACACCTTC | CASERDRGPYGYTF
TRBD1 | few | TRBJ1-2 | TRBV4-1 | TGCGCCAGCAGCCAACCCCTACTGGGACAGGGGAACTATGGCTACACCTTC | CASSQPLLGQGNYGYTF
TRBD1 | - | TRBJ1-4 | TRBV19 | TGTGCCAGTGATAGCGGACAGGCAACTAATGAAAAACTGTTTTTT | CASDSGQATNEKLFF
- | - | TRBJ1-2 | TRBV10-3 | TGTGCCATCAGTGAGTCACGGGGAAACTATGGCTACACCTTC | CAISESRGNYGYTF
TRBD1 | once | TRBJ1-2 | TRBV3-1/TRBV3-2 | TGTGCCAGCAGCCGAGGACAGGGGGGCTACACCTTC | CASSRGQGGYTF
TRBD2 | - | TRBJ2-7 | TRBV3-1/TRBV3-2 | TGTGCCAGCAGCCAAGGGGTTAGCGGGACCTACGAGCAGTACTTC | CASSQGVSGTYEQYF
TRBD1 | once | TRBJ1-4 | TRBV19 | TGTGCCAGTAGTAAAGACAGGGGTGATGAAAAACTGTTTTTT | CASSKDRGDEKLFF
- | - | TRBJ1-4 | TRBV6-5 | TGTGCCATTAACCCTGGGGGGGGCGGTGAAAAACTGTTTTTT | CAINPGGGGEKLFF
- | - | TRBJ2-5 | TRBV28 | TGTGCCAGCAGTGTCTACACAGGGTCGCAAGAGACCCAGTACTTC | CASSVYTGSQETQYF
- | - | TRBJ1-2 | TRBV6-5 | TGTGCCACCCGCGGGTATGGCTACACCTTC | CATRGYGYTF
TRBD1 | - | TRBJ1-2 | TRBV5-4 | TGTGCCAGCACCATTAGAGACAGGGCCTATGGCTACACCTTC | CASTIRDRAYGYTF
TRBD1 | few | TRBJ2-1 | TRBV7-2 | TGTGCCAGCAGCTTAGCGGGACAGGGGAACAATGAGCAGTTCTTC | CASSLAGQGNNEQFF
TRBD1 | - | TRBJ2-7 | TRBV9 | TGTGCCAGCAGCGTAGAGGAGGACAGGGATCGATTCTACGAGCAGTACTTC | CASSVEEDRDRFYEQYF
- | - | TRBJ1-6 | TRBV7-8 | TGTGCCAGCAGCCTCCGGGACAACGCAAATTCACCCCTCCACTTT | CASSLRDNANSPLHF
- | - | TRBJ2-7 | TRBV6-5 | TGTGCCAGCCGGTTCGACAAGGAAGGTATTTACGAGCAGTACTTC | CASRFDKEGIYEQYF
TRBD1 | - | TRBJ2-7 | TRBV6-2/TRBV6-3 | TGTGCCAGCAGCGACGCCGGGACAGGGGGTGACGAGCAGTACTTC | CASSDAGTGGDEQYF
TRBD1 | - | TRBJ1-1 | TRBV10-3 | TGTGCCATCAGTGATGAGCGGAGACAGGGGAACACTGAAGCTTTCTTT | CAISDERRQGNTEAFF
TRBD1 | - | TRBJ1-4 | TRBV19 | TGTGCCAGTAGTCCTTCGGACAGGAATGAAAAACTGTTTTTT | CASSPSDRNEKLFF
- | - | TRBJ2-1 | TRBV7-9 | TGTGCCAGCAGCAAAAGCGTTAATGAGCAGTTCTTC | CASSKSVNEQFF
- | - | TRBJ2-3 | TRBV19 | TGTGCCAGTAGTCCCTCAAGACAGTTTGGAGATACGCAGTATTTT | CASSPSRQFGDTQYF
TRBD1 | - | TRBJ2-3 | TRBV7-9 | TGTGCCAGCAGCTCCCCGACCGGGACAGGACCCACAGATACGCAGTATTTT | CASSSPTGTGPTDTQYF
TRBD1 | - | TRBJ2-6 | TRBV3-1/TRBV3-2 | TGTGCCAGCAGCCGACACTCCGGGACAGGGGTTGCTGGGGCCAACGTCCTGACTTTC | CASSRHSGTGVAGANVLTF
- | - | TRBJ2-7 | TRBV19 | TGTGCCAGTAGTAGACCGCAGGGGCGATACGAGCAGTACTTC | CASSRPQGRYEQYF
- | - | TRBJ1-1 | TRBV19 | TGTGCCAGTCTGGGGCAAGCTGAAGCTTTCTTT | CASLGQAEAFF
TRBD1 | - | TRBJ2-2 | TRBV3-1/TRBV3-2 | TGTGCCAGCAGCCAGAAGGGACAGGGGTTTAGGACCGGGGAGCTGTTTTTT | CASSQKGQGFRTGELFF
TRBD1 | - | TRBJ2-5 | TRBV27 | TGTGCCAGCAGTCTACAGGGGGCACAGGAGACCCAGTACTTC | CASSLQGAQETQYF
- | - | TRBJ1-1 | TRBV6-6 | TGTGCCAGCAGTTACCCAGAGGGGAACACTGAAGCTTTCTTT | CASSYPEGNTEAFF
TRBD2 | - | TRBJ2-7 | TRBV29-1 | TGCAGCTTTGGACTAGCGGGAGACGAGCAGTACTTC | CSFGLAGDEQYF
- | - | TRBJ1-1 | TRBV14 | TGTGCCAGCAGCCAACGTCCGGGGGACACTGAAGCTTTCTTT | CASSQRPGDTEAFF
TRBD1 | - | TRBJ2-2 | TRBV7-6 | TGTGCCAGCACCCCGGGACAGGGGATCACCGGGGAGCTGTTTTTT | CASTPGQGITGELFF
TRBD1 | - | TRBJ2-7 | TRBV19 | TGTGCCAGTAGCCGACAGGGCTCCTACGAGCAGTACTTC | CASSRQGSYEQYF